These 32 T cell receptor beta chains originate from one sample sequenced in a study of T cell responses to AZD1222 COVID-19 vaccine. Profiling relied on immunoSEQ multiplex PCR, and the TCRdb table lists in-frame clones only, not all of them. The sample has more than 70,000 clones, over 75% seen once. The sample was peripheral blood, taken on day 0 of MenACWY control vaccination. All receptors come from an adult in good health.

The CDR3 coding sequence is TGTGCCTGGGGGGACAGGGATGGAGCTTTCTTT. Its protein is CAWGDRDGAFF. The rearrangement uses TRBV30 and TRBJ1-1, with 9 bases identical to TRBD1. The CDR3 is made up of 11 amino acids. Trimming took 5 bases from V and 10 from J; bases not matched to a gene: 5. Germline lookup yields CDR1 GTSNPN and CDR2 SVGIG (reference sequence).

V and J are TRBV11-3 and TRBJ1-1; D is possibly TRBD1 (5 bases). V lost 0 bases to trimming and J lost 8 bases, with 13 bases between them. The germline V gene has CDR1 SGHNT and CDR2 YENEEA. This CDR3 is 14 amino acids long. The CDR3 DNA is TGTGCCAGCAGCTTAGATGGGCGGCGACAGGAAGCTTTCTTT. Its translation: CASSLDGRRQEAFF.

V is TRBV6-1 and J is TRBJ1-5, with TRBD1 matching over 8 bases. J lost 3 bases, V lost 5 bases, and 6 bases had no gene match. Germline loops: CDR1 MNHNS, CDR2 SASEGT. This CDR3 has 15 residues. Written as DNA, the CDR3 is TGTGCCAGCAGTACCGGACAGGGTAACAATCAGCCCCAGCATTTT. It is translated as CASSTGQGNNQPQHF.

In its sample, this clone ranks as medium-sized. The chain employs TRBV20-1 and TRBJ2-7; the D gene is possibly TRBD2 (5 bases). The CDR3 covers 13 residues. In germline, CDR1 is DFQATT, CDR2 SNEGSKA (reference sequence). Trimming took off 3 bases at V and 0 bases at J, with 9 bases between the two ends. CDR3 residues: CSASEAGSYEQYF. The CDR3 nucleotides read TGCAGTGCTAGTGAGGCGGGCTCCTACGAGCAGTACTTC.

V gene TRBV7-9 combines with J gene TRBJ1-2; a possible D gene is TRBD1 (5 bases). Germline V gives CDR1 SEHNR, CDR2 FQNEAQ (reference sequence). Between the trimmed V and J ends, which lost 5 bases and 5 bases, there was a span of 15 bases. There are 14 residues in the CDR3. CDR3: CASSDSGGLYGYTF. In DNA, the CDR3 is TGTGCCAGCAGCGACTCGGGGGGACTTTATGGCTACACCTTC.

The V gene is TRBV6-2 or TRBV6-3, the J gene TRBJ1-5; D gene ambiguous. Trimming cost V 0 bases and J 7 bases, with 7 bases left between them. Germline V lookup: CDR1 MNHEY, CDR2 SVGEGT. This CDR3 spans 13 amino acids. The CDR3 nucleotides are TGTGCCAGCAGTTACTCCGAAGTACAGCCCCAGCATTTT. Translation: CASSYSEVQPQHF.

The chain has TRBV3-1 (or the pseudogene TRBV3-2) and TRBJ1-1; no clear D gene. The CDR3 consists of 17 residues. Germline values: CDR1 LGHDT, CDR2 YNNKEL (reference sequence). V lost 2 bases and J 4 bases, leaving 20 bases between the germline ends. CDR3 region: CASSQTATGPATTEAFF. The DNA for the CDR3 is TGTGCCAGCAGCCAAACGGCCACCGGGCCCGCGACCACTGAAGCTTTCTTT.

The chain joins TRBV3-1 (or the pseudogene TRBV3-2) to TRBJ2-2; D may be TRBD1 or TRBD2 (5 bases each). CDR3 length equals 16 residues. Germline CDR1 is LGHDT and CDR2 is YNNKEL (reference sequence). The germline V and J ends were trimmed by 4 bases and 4 bases, with 16 bases remaining between them. The DNA for the CDR3 is TGTGCCAGCAGCCTCGAGGGTAGGGGTATCACCGGGGAGCTGTTTTTT. It encodes CASSLEGRGITGELFF.

This clone was found once. The rearrangement uses TRBV7-9 and TRBJ1-5, with unresolved D. Trimming removed 1 base from V and 6 bases from J, with 4 bases in between. From germline, CDR1 is SEHNR and CDR2 FQNEAQ (reference sequence). This CDR3 comprises 12 residues. CDR3 sequence (DNA): TGTGCCAGCAGCTTAGGGGCTCAGCCCCAGCATTTT. Translating it yields CASSLGAQPQHF.

This clone was recorded a few times. CDR3 nucleotides: TGCAGCGTTGAAGATCTGAACGGGTGGGACTACGAGCAGTACTTC. This encodes CSVEDLNGWDYEQYF. The chain recombines TRBV29-1 with TRBJ2-7; the D is unclear. The length of the CDR3 is 15 residues. CDR1 and CDR2 (germline): SQVTM, ANQGSEA. Trimming stripped 0 bases from V and 3 bases from J, with 15 bases between.

The CDR3 bases are TGTGCCAGCAGGCTTCAAGAGACCCAGTACTTC. Residues: CASRLQETQYF. V gene TRBV11-2 combines with J gene TRBJ2-5; D unresolved. The CDR3 contains 11 residues. Germline loops: CDR1 SGHAT, CDR2 FQNNGV. V lost 6 bases and J 2 bases, leaving 4 bases between the germline ends.

The rearrangement links TRBV2 to TRBJ1-1, with TRBD1 matching over 8 bases. This CDR3 comprises 16 residues. Per the germline V gene, CDR1 is SNHLY and CDR2 is FYNNEI. J gave up 2 bases and V 6 bases, and 11 bases lay outside the gene matches. The CDR3 DNA reads as TGTGCCAGCAGAGGACAGGGAAGTCAGACAAACACTGAAGCTTTCTTT. Translated, it gives CASRGQGSQTNTEAFF.

The chain recombines TRBV2 with TRBJ2-7; D might be TRBD2 (6 bases). The CDR3 has 12 amino acids. With 6 bases removed from V and 5 bases from J, the gap between germline ends came to 11 bases. CDR1 is SNHLY, CDR2 FYNNEI, per germline. The CDR3 spells CASRGTSDEQYF. The CDR3 region has the DNA TGTGCCAGCAGGGGGACTTCTGACGAGCAGTACTTC.

The chain employs TRBV27 and TRBJ2-3, with D possibly being TRBD2 (6 bases). V was shortened by 2 bases and J by 8 bases, with 11 bases between the two germline ends. CDR3 length: 13 amino acids. Germline loops: CDR1 MNHEY, CDR2 SMNVEV (reference sequence). Written as DNA, the CDR3 is TGTGCCAGCAGTTTAGGCGGGATACTTACGCAGTATTTT. It encodes CASSLGGILTQYF.

The sample holds one count of this clone. V is TRBV27 and J is TRBJ2-1; perhaps TRBD2 as D (7 bases). CDR1 and CDR2 (germline): MNHEY, SMNVEV (reference sequence). Trimming shortened V by 1 base and J by 8 bases, and 18 bases separated the two germline ends. There are 16 residues in the CDR3. The chain's CDR3 is CASSLYSGGLGDEQFF. In DNA, the CDR3 is TGTGCCAGCAGTTTATACTCCGGGGGGCTGGGGGATGAGCAGTTCTTC.

The chain has TRBV7-6 and TRBJ2-1, with 13 bases matching TRBD2. The V and J ends lost 5 bases and 7 bases, in that order; junction bases with no gene match: 8. The germline CDR1 and CDR2 sequences are SGHVS and FNYEAQ. CDR3 size: 16 residues. The DNA of the CDR3 is TGTGCCAGCAGCCCGTCGACTAGCGGGGGGTGGAATGAGCAGTTCTTC. It specifies CASSPSTSGGWNEQFF.

The chain joins TRBV2 to TRBJ1-5; 7 bases match TRBD1. Germline V lookup: CDR1 SNHLY, CDR2 FYNNEI. Germline trimming cut 8 bases from V and 0 bases from J; bases unmatched to any gene: 1. The CDR3 is made up of 13 amino acids. CDR3: CASQGDSNQPQHF. The CDR3 DNA reads TGTGCCAGCCAGGGGGATAGCAATCAGCCCCAGCATTTT. Full variable domain (outside the CDR3, taken from reference TRBV2 and TRBJ1-5): EPEVTQTPSHQVTQMGQEVILRCVPISNHLYFYWYRQILGQKVEFLVSFYNNEISEKSEIFDDQFSVERPDGSNFTLKIRSTKLEDSAMYFCASQGDSNQPQHFGDGTRLSIL.

CDR3 bases: TGTGCCAGCAGCTTTCTGGGGGCTAACTATGGCTACACCTTC. It yields the protein CASSFLGANYGYTF. The chain combines TRBV5-5 with TRBJ1-2, with a weak D call TRBD1 (5 bases). V lost 2 bases to trimming and J lost 0 bases, with 8 bases between them. The CDR3 is 14 amino acids. The germline gives CDR1 SGHKS, CDR2 YYEKEE (reference sequence).

The chain couples TRBV16 to TRBJ2-7; D assignment may be TRBD1 or TRBD2 (5 bases each). V was clipped by 3 bases and J by 4 bases, with 10 bases between them. This CDR3 is built from 13 residues. Germline values: CDR1 KGHSY, CDR2 FQNENV. CDR3 DNA sequence: TGTGCCAGCAGCCAGGGACGGACGTACGAGCAGTACTTC. It codes for CASSQGRTYEQYF.

The J gene is TRBJ2-2, the V gene TRBV2, with D possibly matching TRBD2 (7 bases). CDR1 and CDR2 from the germline V gene are SNHLY and FYNNEI. The V end was cut by 7 bases, the J end by 4 bases, with 19 bases between. The CDR3 sequence is 16 residues long. In DNA form, the CDR3 reads TGTGCCAGCATCACCGGTGGGGGGGGCGGCACCGGGGAGCTGTTTTTT. It encodes CASITGGGGGTGELFF.

The rearrangement joins TRBV3-1 (or the pseudogene TRBV3-2) to TRBJ1-3; D perhaps matches TRBD1 (5 bases). V was trimmed by 4 bases and J by 3 bases, leaving 13 bases between them. Germline CDR1 is LGHDT and CDR2 is YNNKEL (reference sequence). The length of the CDR3 is 15 residues. CDR3 in DNA: TGTGCCAGCAGCCCAGGTGACAGAATTGGAAACACCATATATTTT. This gives the protein CASSPGDRIGNTIYF.

CDR3 sequence (DNA): TGTGCCAGCAGTTACTTTGGGAACACTGAAGCTTTCTTT. Encoded protein: CASSYFGNTEAFF. The chain joins TRBV6-5 to TRBJ1-1; D not certain. The CDR3 spans 13 residues. The ends were cut back, 1 base at V and 1 base at J, with 4 bases in the middle. The V gene's germline CDR1 is MNHEY and CDR2 SVGAGI.

Notes on this clone: Compared with germline, one end of the junction differs, possibly owing to a read error. This chain joins TRBV30 and TRBJ2-4, with D perhaps matching TRBD1 (6 bases). The germline V gene encodes CDR1 GTSNPN and CDR2 SVGIG (reference sequence). The CDR3 totals 15 residues. The CDR3, as DNA: TGTGCCTGGCTCCGGGACACCGGAGCCCAAAACATTCAGTACTTC. Amino acid sequence: CAWLRDTGAQNIQYF.

The genes are TRBV5-1 and TRBJ1-6; 7 bases agree with TRBD1. The length of the CDR3 is 15 residues. The germline V gene has CDR1 SGHRS and CDR2 YFSETQ. V shed 4 bases and J 7 bases; nucleotides not matched to a gene: 8. In nucleotides, the CDR3 is TGCGCCAGCAGCGAACAGGGGATCAAAAATTCACCCCTCCACTTT. Its protein is CASSEQGIKNSPLHF.

CDR3 DNA sequence: TGTGCCAGCAGTGCCTCCTTTGGGGGCGCGACGTATGGCTACACCTTC. It translates to CASSASFGGATYGYTF. The chain has TRBV6-4 and TRBJ1-2; possible D gene TRBD1, 6 bases. This CDR3 is 16 amino acids long. Trimming removed 4 bases at V and 5 bases at J, with 20 bases between. The germline V gene has CDR1 MRHNA and CDR2 SNTAGT.

V is TRBV18 and J is TRBJ2-5; D not certain. This CDR3 contains 11 residues. Germline values: CDR1 KGHSH, CDR2 LQKENI. Trimming took off 2 bases at V and 6 bases at J, with 4 bases between the two ends. CDR3 in DNA: TGTGCCAGCTCACCAGAGCAGACCCAGTACTTC. This translates into CASSPEQTQYF.

The V and J genes are TRBV19 and TRBJ1-2, with TRBD1 identical over 8 bases. Trimming cost V 5 bases and J 6 bases; bases outside gene matches: 5. Germline V gives CDR1 LNHDA, CDR2 SQIVND (reference sequence). The CDR3 has 13 amino acids. The CDR3 here is CASSDQGAHGYTF. As DNA, the CDR3 is TGTGCCAGTAGTGATCAGGGGGCCCATGGCTACACCTTC. Full variable domain (remainder filled in from reference TRBV19 and TRBJ1-2): DGGITQSPKYLFRKEGQNVTLSCEQNLNHDAMYWYRQDPGQGLRLIYYSQIVNDFQKGDIAEGYSVSREKKESFPLTVTSAQKNPTAFYLCASSDQGAHGYTFGSGTRLTVV.

The V and J genes are TRBV5-4 and TRBJ2-3, with 12 bases that match TRBD2. This CDR3 is 17 amino acids long. CDR1 and CDR2 (germline): SGHNT, YYREEE (reference sequence). J gave up 7 bases and V 4 bases, and 13 bases lay outside the gene matches. CDR3 residues: CASSPSSGGAPKNTQYF. DNA for the CDR3: TGTGCCAGCAGCCCCTCTAGCGGGGGGGCCCCCAAGAATACGCAGTATTTT. The entire variable domain, with the rest obtained from reference TRBV5-4 and TRBJ2-3, is as follows: ETGVTQSPTHLIKTRGQQVTLRCSSQSGHNTVSWYQQALGQGPQFIFQYYREEENGRGNFPPRFSGLQFPNYSSELNVNALELDDSALYLCASSPSSGGAPKNTQYFGPGTRLTVL.

The chain has TRBV5-5 and TRBJ1-1; 8 bases agree with TRBD1. The CDR3 has 14 amino acids. V was pared by 7 bases and J by 2 bases, with 7 bases of the junction left unmatched. CDR1 and CDR2 from the germline V gene are SGHKS and YYEKEE (reference sequence). The CDR3 spells CASGQGTGNTEAFF. The CDR3 DNA reads TGTGCCAGCGGGCAAGGGACAGGCAACACTGAAGCTTTCTTT. The whole variable domain, remainder taken from reference TRBV5-5 and TRBJ1-1, is DAGVTQSPTHLIKTRGQQVTLRCSPISGHKSVSWYQQVLGQGPQFIFQYYEKEERGRGNFPDRFSARQFPNYSSELNVNALLLGDSALYLCASGQGTGNTEAFFGQGTRLTVV.

The V gene is TRBV12-5, the J gene TRBJ1-5, with D unresolved. V lost 0 bases and J lost 8, with 2 bases in between. The CDR3 length is 11 residues. The germline CDR1 and CDR2 sequences are LGHNT and FRNRAP. The CDR3 sequence is CASGLVEPQHF. The CDR3, as DNA: TGTGCTAGTGGTTTGGTAGAGCCCCAGCATTTT.

This clone was observed a few times. The chain links TRBV27 to TRBJ2-1; D gene unclear. CDR1 and CDR2 from the germline V gene are MNHEY and SMNVEV (reference sequence). The CDR3 runs 12 residues. The V end lost 1 base, the J end lost 7 bases, and 5 bases lay between the germline ends. In DNA form, the CDR3 reads TGTGCCAGCAGTTTATTAGGGAATGAGCAGTTCTTC. Its translation is CASSLLGNEQFF.

The J gene is TRBJ1-1, the V gene TRBV11-2; D gene ambiguous. Looked up from germline, CDR1 is SGHAT and CDR2 is FQNNGV. CDR3 length: 13 residues. The ends were cut back, 5 bases at V and 1 base at J, with 8 bases in the middle. CDR3 DNA sequence: TGTGCCAGCAGCGCCCGGAGGAACACTGAAGCTTTCTTT. Translating it yields CASSARRNTEAFF.